The 25 T cell receptor beta chains below were found in one sample sequenced in a study of shared clonotypes between healthy human individuals. Profiled with immunoSEQ multiplex PCR; TCRdb holds only in-frame clones, not every one. The table has over 2 million clones, 80% to 95% seen once. What was sequenced was naive CD4+ T cells from PBMCs. The subset: CD45RA+ positively selected. The source of these receptors is a man aged 18 to 29 in good health. Some clones in this sample may be carry-over from other donors' samples.

This clone was seen a few times. V usage is TRBV5-1 and J usage is TRBJ1-1; D may be TRBD1 (6 bases). The CDR3 has 14 residues. V was clipped by 4 bases and J by 4 bases, with 14 bases between them. The germline V gene encodes CDR1 SGHRS and CDR2 YFSETQ. As DNA, the CDR3 is TGCGCCAGCAGCGGGGGCCGACAGTCCACTGAAGCTTTCTTT. Encoded protein: CASSGGRQSTEAFF.

The rearrangement joins TRBV6-6 to TRBJ1-2, with 10 bases identical to TRBD1. J gave up 5 bases and V 2 bases, and 2 bases lay outside the gene matches. The CDR3 runs to 14 residues. Looked up from germline, CDR1 is MNHNY and CDR2 is SVGAGI (reference sequence). The CDR3 loop is CASSYPGQGYGYTF. The CDR3, as DNA: TGTGCCAGCAGTTACCCGGGACAGGGGTATGGCTACACCTTC.

As to this clone: Other DNA variants within this sample encode the same CDR3. This chain uses TRBV7-2 with TRBJ2-7; 7 positions match TRBD2. The germline V gene has CDR1 SGHTA and CDR2 FQGNSA. Trimming at V came to 4 bases and at J to 2 bases, leaving 5 bases not matched to a gene. The CDR3 consists of 14 residues. CDR3 DNA: TGTGCCAGCAGCTCAGGACTAGTCCCCTACGAGCAGTACTTC. It is translated as CASSSGLVPYEQYF.

This chain joins TRBV5-1 and TRBJ2-7, with 7 positions matching TRBD2. V lost 0 bases to trimming and J lost 6 bases; unmatched junction nucleotides: 9. The CDR3 is 15 amino acids. The V gene's germline CDR1 is SGHRS and CDR2 YFSETQ. This chain's CDR3 is CASSLAGGRVREQYF. For the CDR3, the DNA is TGCGCCAGCAGCTTGGCCGGCGGGAGAGTTCGCGAGCAGTACTTC. Using reference TRBV5-1 and TRBJ2-7 for the parts outside the CDR3, the full variable domain is KAGVTQTPRYLIKTRGQQVTLSCSPISGHRSVSWYQQTPGQGLQFLFEYFSETQRNKGNFPGRFSGRQFSNSRSEMNVSTLELGDSALYLCASSLAGGRVREQYFGPGTRLTVT.

The chain is built from TRBV7-3 and TRBJ2-7, with TRBD2 matching 13 bases. The CDR3 runs to 15 residues. With V trimmed by 5 bases and J by 7 bases, 8 bases remained unmatched. Looked up from germline, CDR1 is SGHTA and CDR2 is FQGTGA. The CDR3 loop reads CASSHGLAGVGEQYF. The CDR3 bases are TGTGCCAGCAGCCACGGACTAGCGGGAGTGGGGGAGCAGTACTTC.

The rearrangement uses TRBV29-1 and TRBJ2-3, with D tentatively TRBD1 (6 bases). V lost 7 bases and J 2 bases, leaving 19 bases between the germline ends. The CDR3 is made up of 15 amino acids. Germline V gene sequence: CDR1 SQVTM, CDR2 ANQGSEA. The CDR3 DNA reads TGCAGCGCAGCCACAGGGTCGGGGAACACAGATACGCAGTATTTT. It translates to CSAATGSGNTDTQYF.

The chain is built from TRBV19 and TRBJ2-1; D not resolved. The CDR3 has 13 amino acids. Between the trimmed V and J ends, which lost 3 bases and 9 bases, there was a span of 12 bases. Germline CDR1 is LNHDA and CDR2 is SQIVND (reference sequence). CDR3 region: CASSITNWAEQFF. In DNA form, the CDR3 reads TGTGCCAGTAGTATCACGAACTGGGCTGAGCAGTTCTTC.

The chain has TRBV7-3 and TRBJ2-3; D is undetermined. Germline-derived CDR1 and CDR2 are SGHTA and FQGTGA. The V end was cut by 6 bases, the J end by 3 bases, with 10 bases between. The CDR3 has 13 amino acids. CDR3 loop: CASSPPATDTQYF. The CDR3 DNA is TGTGCCAGCAGTCCGCCGGCGACAGATACGCAGTATTTT.

J is TRBJ1-4 and V is TRBV5-1, with D possibly being TRBD1 (5 bases). Trimming left V 1 base short and J 8 bases short, with 12 bases between. CDR3 length equals 14 residues. From germline, CDR1 is SGHRS and CDR2 YFSETQ. CDR3 residues: CASSLSDSREKLFF. DNA of the CDR3: TGCGCCAGCAGCTTGAGTGACAGCCGCGAAAAACTGTTTTTT.

V and J are TRBV10-1 and TRBJ2-7, with D possibly TRBD1 on 6 matching bases. V was pared by 8 bases and J by 2 bases, with 13 bases between. Germline CDR1 reads WNHNN; CDR2 reads SYGVQD (reference sequence). The CDR3 contains 13 residues. The CDR3 region has the DNA TGCGCCAGCGGGCAGGGGCCTCCCTACGAGCAGTACTTC. Translated: CASGQGPPYEQYF.

This clone was counted once. The V call is TRBV5-6, the J call TRBJ2-7, with a weak D call TRBD1 (5 bases). Trimming took off 4 bases at V and 0 bases at J, with 23 bases between the two ends. Germline CDR1 and CDR2: SGHDT and YYEEEE. The CDR3 totals 18 residues. The CDR3 reads CASSLGRPGNSYSYEQYF. CDR3 coding DNA: TGTGCCAGCAGCCTGGGTCGGCCAGGGAATTCCTACTCCTACGAGCAGTACTTC.

V and J are TRBV28 and TRBJ2-7, with 11 bases aligning to TRBD1. CDR1 is MDHEN, CDR2 SYDVKM, per germline. This CDR3 is 15 amino acids long. J was trimmed by 4 bases and V by 6 bases; bases with no gene match: 8. The CDR3: CASRQDRGRYYEQYF. CDR3 nucleotide sequence: TGTGCCAGCAGACAGGACAGGGGGCGGTATTACGAGCAGTACTTC.

Worth noting for this clone: Other DNA sequences in this specimen translate into the identical CDR3. The V call is TRBV28, the J call TRBJ1-2; TRBD1 might be the D (5 bases). Germline loops: CDR1 MDHEN, CDR2 SYDVKM. The CDR3 spans 12 residues. The V end was cut by 6 bases, the J end by 4 bases, with 9 bases between. CDR3 nucleotide sequence: TGTGCCAGCAGGGGACGTGGCTATGGCTACACCTTC. The encoded protein is CASRGRGYGYTF.

The chain joins TRBV4-2 to TRBJ2-7; TRBD2 might be the D (7 bases). Trimming took off 2 bases at V and 5 bases at J, with 10 bases between the two ends. The CDR3 runs 13 residues. The germline V gene has CDR1 LGHNA and CDR2 YNFKEQ. CDR3 in amino acids: CASSQTGGDEQYF. CDR3 bases: TGTGCCAGCAGCCAAACGGGGGGCGACGAGCAGTACTTC.

V gene TRBV30 combines with J gene TRBJ1-5; a possible D gene is TRBD1 (6 bases). V was trimmed by 1 base and J by 3 bases, leaving 19 bases between them. Germline loops: CDR1 GTSNPN, CDR2 SVGIG (reference sequence). The CDR3 sequence is 17 residues long. Written as DNA, the CDR3 is TGTGCCTGGAGTGCTCAGCGGACAGTCTATTACAATCAGCCCCAGCATTTT. As protein: CAWSAQRTVYYNQPQHF.

The V gene is TRBV28, the J gene TRBJ1-2; 7 nucleotides align to TRBD1. CDR1 and CDR2 from the germline V gene are MDHEN and SYDVKM. The CDR3 has 12 residues. Unmatched junction bases numbered 3, after V lost 4 bases and J lost 7 bases. The CDR3, as DNA: TGTGCCAGCAGTTCGACAGGGTTTGGCTACACCTTC. Amino acids: CASSSTGFGYTF.

The genes are TRBV6-5 and TRBJ1-2; TRBD1 matches at 7 bases. Germline CDR1 and CDR2: MNHEY and SVGAGI. The CDR3 covers 14 residues. Trimming cost V 6 bases and J 3 bases; bases outside gene matches: 7. CDR3 nucleotide sequence: TGTGCCAGCAGCCTCAGGGGGGAGGACTATGGCTACACCTTC. It encodes CASSLRGEDYGYTF.

The chain carries TRBV25-1 and TRBJ2-5, with 8 bases matching TRBD2. Germline-derived CDR1 and CDR2 are MGHDK and SYGVNS. The CDR3 is made up of 16 amino acids. Losses at the gene ends were 1 base for V and 2 bases for J; bases not matched to a gene: 6. The CDR3 DNA follows: TGTGCCAGCAGTGAATTCGTAGCGGGACGTCAAGAGACCCAGTACTTC. Protein: CASSEFVAGRQETQYF.

The V and J genes are TRBV4-1 and TRBJ2-7; D might be TRBD2 (6 bases). Germline CDR1 is MGHRA and CDR2 is YSYEKL. The V and J ends lost 1 base and 1 base respectively, with 11 bases between them. This CDR3 region has 15 residues. CDR3 coding DNA: TGCGCCAGCAGCCAAGGGTGGGGGGATTCCTACGAGCAGTACTTC. Amino acids: CASSQGWGDSYEQYF.

Turning to this clone: The identical CDR3 is also encoded by other nucleotide sequences in the sample. V gene TRBV7-9 combines with J gene TRBJ2-3, with TRBD2 identical over 7 bases. Trimming took 1 base from V and 2 from J; bases not matched to a gene: 3. CDR3 length: 15 residues. In germline, CDR1 is SEHNR, CDR2 FQNEAQ (reference sequence). As DNA, the CDR3 is TGTGCCAGCAGCTTAGGACTAGCCGACACAGATACGCAGTATTTT. Encoded protein: CASSLGLADTDTQYF.

The V and J genes are TRBV5-4 and TRBJ2-4; D ambiguous. Trimming cost V 4 bases and J 0 bases, with 11 bases left between them. The CDR3 has 15 amino acids. From germline, CDR1 is SGHNT and CDR2 YYREEE (reference sequence). For the CDR3, the DNA is TGTGCCAGCAGCGACCCTCGGCTAGCCAAAAACATTCAGTACTTC. Translation gives CASSDPRLAKNIQYF.

V and J are TRBV25-1 and TRBJ2-1; weak D call: TRBD1 (6 bases). The CDR3 runs to 17 residues. Germline V gene lookup returns CDR1 MGHDK and CDR2 SYGVNS. V was trimmed by 3 bases and J by 0 bases, leaving 15 bases between them. Here the CDR3 reads CASSDMGAGSSYNEQFF. For the CDR3, the DNA is TGTGCCAGCAGTGATATGGGGGCGGGCAGCTCCTACAATGAGCAGTTCTTC.

The chain uses TRBV15 and TRBJ1-1, with TRBD1 matching 9 bases. Germline trimming cut 3 bases from V and 7 bases from J; bases unmatched to any gene: 6. Germline assignment: CDR1 LNHNV and CDR2 YYDKDF (reference sequence). The length of the CDR3 is 14 residues. CDR3 sequence: CATSRDRGLGEAFF. DNA of the CDR3: TGTGCCACCAGCAGGGACAGGGGATTAGGTGAAGCTTTCTTT.

Comments on this clone: At the DNA level, this CDR3 is encoded by other sequences in the same sample as well. This chain joins TRBV6-5 and TRBJ2-5; D not certain. This CDR3 contains 14 residues. The germline V and J ends were trimmed by 0 bases and 2 bases, with 7 bases remaining between them. Germline V CDR1 and CDR2: MNHEY, SVGAGI. CDR3 sequence reads: CASSYSRRQETQYF. In DNA, the CDR3 is TGTGCCAGCAGTTACTCGAGACGGCAAGAGACCCAGTACTTC.

The chain recombines TRBV5-1 with TRBJ1-4, with TRBD1 identical over 7 bases. The CDR3 covers 14 residues. J gave up 6 bases and V 3 bases, and 5 bases lay outside the gene matches. CDR1 is SGHRS and CDR2 is YFSETQ in the germline V gene. The CDR3 is CASSSTGRDEKLFF. The DNA of the CDR3 is TGCGCCAGCAGCTCGACAGGGAGGGATGAAAAACTGTTTTTT.